This T cell receptor beta chain is from a study of blood T cell repertoires in COVID-19. About the study: Samples of COVID-19 (acute and convalescent) were obtained from the United States, Italy and Spain. In each case, the material was cDNA or gDNA derived from T cells, B-cell-depleted T cells, or PBMCs.

This CDR3 comprises 15 residues. V lost 5 bases and J lost 10; bases outside the gene matches: 13. Germline CDR1 and CDR2: SGHTA and FQGTGA. Authors' analysis steps: Cell counts per sample came from amplifying reference gene primers. Using immunoSEQ multiplex PCR, the repertoire was profiled, and TCRdb retains in-frame clones only, with some absent. V and J calls plus clone size are reproduced from that table; the DNA served to infer D and trimming. The data hold 120,000 to 150,000 clones, with about 87% observed a single time. One Seattle source followed patients from active infection through their disease course. This clone was observed a single time.

This TCR was sampled from a human donor with COVID-19, enrolled during active disease. The donor label of this sample is uncertain. The chain recombines TRBV7-3 with TRBJ2-1; TRBD1 matches 8 bases. Sequencing input: peripheral blood. CDR3 residues: CASSPQGQGIGEQFF. CDR3 DNA: TGTGCCAGCAGCCCACAAGGACAGGGAATTGGGGAGCAGTTCTTC.